The present entry profiles one T cell receptor beta chain with its context. Antigen: not known. CDR1 WNHNN and CDR2 SYGVQD come from the germline V gene (reference sequence). This CDR3 contains 12 residues. The ends were cut back, 6 bases at V and 4 bases at J, with 9 bases in the middle. This sample is part of a study of OX40 agonist ivuxolimab in advanced cancers. Study observations and caveats: Specificity for antigen went undetermined in the expanded peripheral T cells.

Profiled with immunoSEQ multiplex PCR; TCRdb holds only in-frame clones, not every one. The sample carries 30,000 to 35,000 clones, 84% recorded once. Patients with autoimmune history or systemic immunosuppression were excluded. The sequenced sample was CD4+ or CD8+ T cells sorted from blood, obtained in a trial of the OX40 agonist ivuxolimab. The gene calls are TRBV10-1 and TRBJ1-2; D is uncertain. The clonotype originates from an adult with an advanced solid tumor such as melanoma, head and neck, liver or kidney cancer. CDR3 DNA sequence: TGCGCCAGCAGCCCCTGTCTCTATGGCTACACCTTC. It encodes CASSPCLYGYTF.